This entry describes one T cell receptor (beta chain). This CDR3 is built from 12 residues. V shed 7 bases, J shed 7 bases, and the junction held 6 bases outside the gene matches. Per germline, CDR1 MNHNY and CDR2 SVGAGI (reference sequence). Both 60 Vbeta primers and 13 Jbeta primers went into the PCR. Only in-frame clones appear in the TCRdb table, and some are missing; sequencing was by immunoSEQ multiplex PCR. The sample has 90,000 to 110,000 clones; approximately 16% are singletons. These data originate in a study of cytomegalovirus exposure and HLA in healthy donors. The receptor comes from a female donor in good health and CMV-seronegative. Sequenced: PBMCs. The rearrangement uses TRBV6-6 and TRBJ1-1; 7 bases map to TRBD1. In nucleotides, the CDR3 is TGTGCCAGCATAGTGGGGGACAGTGAAGCTTTCTTT. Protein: CASIVGDSEAFF.